The clone carrying this T cell receptor (beta chain) was counted a few times. Its matching antigen is unknown. Alongside a J-beta primer mix, a sample-barcoded 5' primer served in a second PCR lasting about 6 to 11 cycles. MiXCR was run by TCRdb on the 5' RACE reads, yielding one entry per CDR3 protein. This sample carries approximately 2,000,000 distinct CDR3 sequences, more than 35% of them seen once, and the ten largest clones take roughly 23%. CDR1 SGHDT and CDR2 YYEEEE come from the germline V gene. This CDR3 comprises 15 residues. V gave up 2 bases and J gave up 1 base; unmatched junction bases: 5. This entry is derived from a study of blood T cells in healthy people across ages. Whole-study results and caveats: Diversity of TCR beta correlated strongly with naive T cell percentage. Among long-lived donors, naive CD4+ cells were more numerous and diversity higher than in aged donors. Roughly linear declines in TCR beta diversity per million T cells occurred with age.

This clonotype originated in a human donor in good health. The chain uses TRBV5-6 and TRBJ2-7, with 8 bases matching TRBD2. Sequenced: blood. The CDR3 here is CASSLPGGGSYEQYF. The CDR3 DNA sequence: TGTGCCAGCAGCTTACCGGGAGGGGGGTCCTACGAGCAGTACTTC.